Listed below are T cell receptor beta chains from one sample, sequenced in a study of T cell changes during pregnancy in multiple sclerosis. Generated by immunoSEQ multiplex PCR, the TCRdb table keeps only in-frame clones and is missing some. The sample holds about 32,000 clones, about 91% seen once. This material consisted of CD8+ T cells from peripheral blood mononuclear cells, taken in the second trimester of pregnancy. The source of these receptors is a female donor with multiple sclerosis, enrolled in a pregnancy study. CDR3s include the opening cysteine and the closing phenylalanine or tryptophan. Each record gives: J gene, CDR3 length, D gene, clone size, V gene, CDR3 protein, CDR3 DNA. D genes are given only for firm matches. The size of a clone is reported for some rows only, either as once, few or many, or as a class for expanded clones.

>TRBJ2-7|16|TRBD1|.|TRBV5-1
CASSWTGTGISYEQYF
TGCGCCAGCAGCTGGACCGGGACAGGGATCTCCTACGAGCAGTACTTC
>TRBJ1-2|14|TRBD1|.|TRBV5-1
CASSTGQGGYGYTF
TGCGCCAGCAGCACGGGACAGGGAGGCTATGGCTACACCTTC
>TRBJ2-6|17|TRBD1|.|TRBV15
CATSRELQGAGANVLTF
TGTGCCACCAGCAGGGAGCTACAGGGGGCTGGGGCCAACGTCCTGACTTTC
>TRBJ2-7|13|.|.|TRBV7-6
CASGTQAGYEQYF
TGTGCCAGCGGTACGCAGGCGGGCTACGAGCAGTACTTC
>TRBJ2-1|15|TRBD2|once|TRBV7-2
CASSFRLAGVCEQFF
TGTGCCAGCAGCTTTCGACTAGCGGGAGTGTGTGAGCAGTTCTTC
>TRBJ2-5|16|TRBD2|.|TRBV7-2
CASSFRLAPSQGTQYF
TGTGCCAGCAGCTTCCGACTAGCCCCTTCCCAGGGGACCCAGTACTTC
>TRBJ2-1|17|TRBD1|.|TRBV14
CASSPRPGTGGYNEQFF
TGTGCCAGCAGCCCCAGACCAGGGACAGGGGGTTACAATGAGCAGTTCTTC
>TRBJ1-1|12|.|.|TRBV19
CASSMVGREAFF
TGTGCCAGTAGTATGGTTGGTAGAGAAGCTTTCTTT
>TRBJ2-1|15|TRBD2|.|TRBV5-4
CASSRAGTYNNEQFF
TGTGCCAGCAGCAGAGCGGGAACTTATAACAATGAGCAGTTCTTC
>TRBJ1-2|13|.|.|TRBV9
CASSVADSYGYTF
TGTGCCAGCAGCGTAGCGGACAGCTATGGCTACACCTTC
>TRBJ2-7|19|TRBD2|.|TRBV11-2
CASSLQSTSGSSLAYEQYF
TGTGCCAGCAGCCTACAGTCGACTAGCGGGTCCTCCCTCGCCTACGAGCAGTACTTC
>TRBJ2-5|15|TRBD2|.|TRBV27
CASKASGGLRETQYF
TGTGCCAGCAAGGCTAGCGGGGGGCTCCGGGAGACCCAGTACTTC
>TRBJ2-3|14|.|.|TRBV9
CASSVAGSTDTQYF
TGTGCCAGCAGCGTAGCCGGGAGCACAGATACGCAGTATTTT
>TRBJ1-5|14|.|.|TRBV27
CASSTSSLHQPQHF
TGTGCCAGCAGTACCTCTTCCCTACATCAGCCCCAGCATTTT
>TRBJ2-2|15|TRBD1|.|TRBV5-1
CASRKTGGKIGELFF
TGCGCCAGCAGGAAAACAGGGGGCAAGATCGGGGAGCTGTTTTTT
>TRBJ2-7|10|.|.|TRBV2
CASSGREQYF
TGTGCCAGCAGTGGCAGGGAGCAGTACTTC
>TRBJ1-6|14|TRBD1|.|TRBV6-1
CATAGTVNNSPLHF
TGTGCCACCGCAGGGACAGTAAATAATTCACCCCTCCACTTT
>TRBJ2-7|14|.|.|TRBV5-5
CASSLGGRLSEQYF
TGTGCCAGCAGCTTGGGGGGCCGCTTAAGCGAGCAGTACTTC
>TRBJ2-7|13|.|.|TRBV5-6
CASSLVTVYEQYF
TGTGCCAGCAGCTTGGTCACAGTCTACGAGCAGTACTTC
>TRBJ2-3|16|TRBD2|.|TRBV6-1
CASSEASGGGADTQYF
TGTGCCAGCAGTGAAGCTAGCGGGGGGGGAGCAGATACGCAGTATTTT
>TRBJ2-3|15|TRBD1|.|TRBV10-3
CAISEPGTATDTQYF
TGTGCCATCAGTGAGCCCGGGACAGCCACAGATACGCAGTATTTT
>TRBJ1-2|11|TRBD1|.|TRBV10-3
CAISGTGLYTF
TGTGCCATCAGTGGGACAGGGCTCTACACCTTC
>TRBJ1-1|12|TRBD1|.|TRBV25-1
CASSGQGRGAFF
TGTGCCAGCAGTGGACAGGGGAGGGGAGCTTTCTTT
>TRBJ1-2|13|TRBD1|.|TRBV11-1
CASSFRTGEGYTF
TGTGCCAGCAGCTTCAGGACAGGGGAAGGCTACACCTTC
>TRBJ1-1|13|.|once|TRBV27
CASSFVRGTEAFF
TGTGCCAGCAGTTTTGTTAGGGGCACTGAAGCTTTCTTT
>TRBJ1-1|14|.|.|TRBV28
CASSLIVWNTEAFF
TGTGCCAGCAGTTTAATAGTCTGGAACACTGAAGCTTTCTTT
>TRBJ2-2|12|.|.|TRBV27
CASSLNTGELFF
TGTGCCAGCAGTCTCAACACCGGGGAGCTGTTTTTT
>TRBJ1-5|14|.|few|TRBV2
CASTSLTGNQPQHF
TGTGCCAGTACGAGCCTCACAGGTAATCAGCCCCAGCATTTT
>TRBJ1-4|19|.|.|TRBV5-6
CASSLTGQKPYATNEKLFF
TGTGCCAGCAGCTTGACCGGACAGAAGCCATATGCAACTAATGAAAAACTGTTTTTT
>TRBJ1-2|14|.|.|TRBV7-9
CASSLLILLYGYTF
TGTGCCAGCAGCCTACTGATCCTCCTCTATGGCTACACCTTC
>TRBJ2-3|16|TRBD2|.|TRBV7-6
CASSFLAGPLTDTQYF
TGTGCCAGCAGCTTTTTAGCGGGACCCCTCACAGATACGCAGTATTTT
>TRBJ2-3|16|.|.|TRBV7-6
CASSLEADTSTDTQYF
TGTGCCAGCAGCTTAGAAGCGGATACTAGCACAGATACGCAGTATTTT
>TRBJ1-5|15|.|.|TRBV19
CASSWSHPSNQPQHF
TGTGCCAGTAGTTGGAGTCATCCGAGCAATCAGCCCCAGCATTTT
>TRBJ1-6|14|.|once|TRBV27
CASGERQDNSPLHF
TGTGCCAGCGGGGAGAGACAGGATAATTCACCCCTCCACTTT
>TRBJ1-1|17|.|.|TRBV12-5
CASGLVGPGRWTIEAFF
TGTGCTAGTGGTTTGGTAGGGCCGGGCAGGTGGACAATTGAAGCTTTCTTT
>TRBJ1-1|15|.|.|TRBV7-9
CASSLAVGMNTEAFF
TGTGCCAGCAGCTTGGCGGTGGGTATGAACACTGAAGCTTTCTTT
>TRBJ1-1|13|.|.|TRBV13
CASSYSGNTEAFF
TGTGCCAGCAGCTATAGTGGGAACACTGAAGCTTTCTTT
>TRBJ2-7|14|TRBD1|.|TRBV5-1
CASSIGTGDYEQYF
TGCGCCAGCAGCATCGGGACAGGGGACTACGAGCAGTACTTC
>TRBJ2-7|13|TRBD2|.|TRBV10-3
CAISEGRGYEQYF
TGTGCCATCAGTGAGGGGAGGGGCTACGAGCAGTACTTC
>TRBJ2-2|17|.|.|TRBV28
CASSSGTGFPNTGELFF
TGTGCCAGCAGTTCCGGAACAGGGTTCCCGAACACCGGGGAGCTGTTTTTT
>TRBJ2-1|16|TRBD2|.|TRBV7-9
CASSLPPRGRQLEQFF
TGTGCCAGCAGCTTACCCCCCCGCGGGAGGCAGCTTGAGCAGTTCTTC
>TRBJ2-7|14|.|.|TRBV5-6
CASSLQVSSYEQYF
TGTGCCAGCAGCTTGCAAGTTAGCTCCTACGAGCAGTACTTC
>TRBJ1-1|14|.|.|TRBV6-1
CASSELRGGTEAFF
TGTGCCAGCAGTGAATTGAGGGGAGGCACTGAAGCTTTCTTT
>TRBJ2-1|13|TRBD2|.|TRBV13
CASSPGLAGNQFF
TGTGCCAGCAGCCCGGGACTAGCGGGGAATCAGTTCTTC
>TRBJ2-1|12|.|few|TRBV6-6
CASSYSLNEQFF
TGTGCCAGCAGTTACTCCCTCAATGAGCAGTTCTTC
>TRBJ1-1|17|.|.|TRBV18
CASSTSLTGPRGTEAFF
TGTGCCAGCTCAACATCCTTAACCGGGCCAAGAGGGACTGAAGCTTTCTTT